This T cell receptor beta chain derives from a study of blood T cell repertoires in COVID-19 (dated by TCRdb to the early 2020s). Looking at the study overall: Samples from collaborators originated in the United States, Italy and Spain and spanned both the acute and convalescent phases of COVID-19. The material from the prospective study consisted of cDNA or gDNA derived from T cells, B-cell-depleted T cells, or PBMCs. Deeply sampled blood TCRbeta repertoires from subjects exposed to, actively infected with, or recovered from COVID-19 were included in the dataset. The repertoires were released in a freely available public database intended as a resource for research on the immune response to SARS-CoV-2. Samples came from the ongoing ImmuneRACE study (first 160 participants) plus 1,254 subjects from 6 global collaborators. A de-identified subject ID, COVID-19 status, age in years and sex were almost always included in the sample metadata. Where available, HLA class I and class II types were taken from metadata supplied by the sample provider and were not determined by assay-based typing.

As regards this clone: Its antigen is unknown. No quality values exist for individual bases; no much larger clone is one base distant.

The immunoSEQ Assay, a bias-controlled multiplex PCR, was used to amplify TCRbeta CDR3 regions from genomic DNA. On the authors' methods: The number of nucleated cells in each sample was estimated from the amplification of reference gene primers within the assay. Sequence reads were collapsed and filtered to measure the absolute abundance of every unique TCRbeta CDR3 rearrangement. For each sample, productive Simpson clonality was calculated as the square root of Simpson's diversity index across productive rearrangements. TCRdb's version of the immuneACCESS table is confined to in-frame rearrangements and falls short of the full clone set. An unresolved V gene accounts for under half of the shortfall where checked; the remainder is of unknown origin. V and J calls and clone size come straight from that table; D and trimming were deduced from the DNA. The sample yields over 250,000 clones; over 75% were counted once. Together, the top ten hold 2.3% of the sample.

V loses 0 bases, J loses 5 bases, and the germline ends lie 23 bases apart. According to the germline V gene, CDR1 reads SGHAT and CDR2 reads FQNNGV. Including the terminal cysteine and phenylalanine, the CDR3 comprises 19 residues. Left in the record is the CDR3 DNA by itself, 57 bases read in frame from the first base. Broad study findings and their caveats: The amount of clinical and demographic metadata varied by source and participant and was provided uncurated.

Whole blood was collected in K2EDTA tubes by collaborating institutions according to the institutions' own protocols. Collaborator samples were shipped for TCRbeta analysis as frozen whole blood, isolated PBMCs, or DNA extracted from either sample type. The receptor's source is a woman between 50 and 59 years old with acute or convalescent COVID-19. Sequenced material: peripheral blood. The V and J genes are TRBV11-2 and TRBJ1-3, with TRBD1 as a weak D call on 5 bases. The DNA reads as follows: TGTGCCAGCAGCTTAGATCCCTGGGGGGTTCGGTCAAATCGAAACACCATATATTTT. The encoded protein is CASSLDPWGVRSNRNTIYF.